The 16 T cell receptor beta chains listed next were all sequenced from one sample in a study of T cell clonality in common variable immunodeficiency. The repertoire was sequenced with immunoSEQ multiplex PCR; TCRdb's copy has only in-frame clones and lacks some. This sample carries about 42,000 clones, none of them present only once. The sample was peripheral blood mononuclear cells. The receptors here all came from a person aged 18 to 70 in good health.

This clone was seen many times. The read ends 3 residues shy of where the CDR3 ends; the end is completed using the germline J gene. This chain joins TRBV19 and TRBJ2-5; 9 nucleotides match TRBD1. V gave up 10 bases and J gave up 2 bases; unmatched junction bases: 8. The CDR3 has 14 residues. Per germline, CDR1 LNHDA and CDR2 SQIVND (reference sequence). The sequenced part of the CDR3 DNA is TGTGCCACCACGACAGGGGGGAGGCAAGAGACC. This translates into CATTTGGRQET. The full CDR3 protein reads CATTTGGRQETQYF.

This clone appeared many times. The missing CDR3 end, 3 residues past where the read stops, is filled in from the germline J gene. This chain links TRBV20-1 with TRBJ2-5; 10 positions agree with TRBD1. The length of the CDR3 is 15 residues. V lost 6 bases to trimming and J lost 5 bases; unmatched junction nucleotides: 12. Germline V gene data show CDR1 as DFQATT and CDR2 as SNEGSKA (reference sequence). CDR3 residues: CSAYPRQGAGETQYF. CDR3 bases read: TGCAGTGCCTATCCCCGACAGGGGGCTGGGGAGACC.

This clone was counted at least ten times. The read ends 3 residues before the CDR3 terminus; that terminus is restored from the germline J gene. The V gene is TRBV11-2, the J gene TRBJ2-3, with 7 positions matching TRBD1. This CDR3 comprises 15 residues. Germline lookup yields CDR1 SGHAT and CDR2 FQNNGV. Here the CDR3 reads CASSPTGQPQETQYF. The sequenced CDR3 bases are TGTGCCAGCAGCCCAACGGGACAGCCACAAGAGACG.

This clone has a handful of counts. CDR3 in amino acids: CASSPRTSGRAGLYNEQFF. The part of the CDR3 DNA that was read is TGTGCCAGTAGTCCTCGGACTAGCGGGAGGGCCGGGTTATACAATGAG. The chain joins TRBV19 to TRBJ2-1, with 15 bases fitting TRBD2. The missing CDR3 end, 3 residues past where the read stops, is filled in from the germline J gene. This CDR3 comprises 19 residues. J was trimmed by 4 bases and V by 5 bases; bases with no gene match: 12. Germline assignment: CDR1 LNHDA and CDR2 SQIVND (reference sequence).

This clone was counted ten times or more. The CDR3 is CASSFGTGGEGEQYF. CDR3 bases read: TGTGCCAGCAGCTTCGGGACAGGGGGCGAAGGCGAG. The rearrangement uses TRBV7-3 and TRBJ2-7, with TRBD1 matching 12 bases. The read falls 3 residues short of the CDR3 end, and the missing part is taken from the germline J gene. CDR1 and CDR2 (germline): SGHTA, FQGTGA. The CDR3 length is 15 residues. The V segment lost 3 bases and the J segment 6 bases; nucleotides outside the gene matches: 6.

In this sample, this clone turned up many times. The part of the CDR3 DNA that was read is TGTGCCTGGAGTTCCGGGACAGGGGACTACGAG. Amino acid sequence: CAWSSGTGDYE. The CDR3 in its entirety is CAWSSGTGDYEQYF. The chain joins TRBV30 to TRBJ2-7; 10 bases line up with TRBD1. The read halts 3 residues ahead of the CDR3 end, with the missing end drawn from the germline J gene. Unmatched junction bases numbered 4, after V lost 2 bases and J lost 3 bases. The V gene's germline CDR1 is GTSNPN and CDR2 SVGIG (reference sequence). CDR3 length equals 14 residues.

A word on this clone: The read comes to an end 3 residues before the CDR3 does, leaving the germline J gene to fill in the end. The chain has TRBV20-1 and TRBJ2-7; TRBD2 aligns across 8 bases. Looked up from germline, CDR1 is DFQATT and CDR2 is SNEGSKA (reference sequence). The CDR3 totals 13 residues. The junction had 3 bases not matched to a gene; V was cut back by 2 bases and J by 3 bases. This CDR3 is CSARSGGFYEQYF. Incomplete CDR3 DNA: TGCAGTGCTAGATCGGGGGGGTTCTACGAG.

This clone was seen at least ten times. Coverage ceases 3 residues before the CDR3 finishes, and the germline J gene fills in the end. This chain joins TRBV20-1 and TRBJ2-4, with a tentative D call TRBD2 (6 bases). Germline V lookup: CDR1 DFQATT, CDR2 SNEGSKA (reference sequence). The length of the CDR3 is 15 residues. The part of the CDR3 DNA that was read is TGCAGTGCTAGAGATCTGCGGGGTTCAGGGAATGGT. This sequence encodes CSARDLRGSGNG. The entire CDR3 protein reads CSARDLRGSGNGQYF.

Many counts were recorded for this clone. The read ends 3 residues shy of where the CDR3 ends; the end is completed using the germline J gene. The gene calls are TRBV7-9 and TRBJ1-5; 7 nucleotides line up with TRBD1. The trim removed 1 base at V and 4 bases at J, leaving 4 bases unmatched. The CDR3 is 15 amino acids. Germline V gene data show CDR1 as SEHNR and CDR2 as FQNEAQ (reference sequence). The CDR3 DNA, read in part, is TGTGCCAGCAGCTTAGATACAGGGGATAATCAGCCC. Amino acid sequence: CASSLDTGDNQP. The full CDR3 protein reads CASSLDTGDNQPQHF. The full variable domain, its missing parts supplied by reference TRBV7-9 and TRBJ1-5, is DTGVSQNPRHKITKRGQNVTFRCDPISEHNRLYWYRQTLGQGPEFLTYFQNEAQLEKSRLLSDRFSAERPKGSFSTLEIQRTEQGDSAMYLCASSLDTGDNQPQHFGDGTRLSIL.

This clone was counted at least ten times. The read terminates 3 residues before the CDR3 end, so the remaining end is supplied by the germline J gene. The chain has TRBV5-1 and TRBJ2-1; possibly TRBD1 for D (6 bases). The V end lost 1 base, the J end lost 7 bases, and 24 bases lay between the germline ends. CDR1 is SGHRS, CDR2 YFSETQ, per germline. This CDR3 region has 18 residues. CDR3 protein: CASSLRLDSRPMVNEQFF. The covered CDR3 bases are TGCGCCAGCAGCTTGCGTTTGGACAGCCGGCCTATGGTGAATGAG.

This clone was recorded many times. The CDR3 end falls 3 residues outside the read, so it is completed with the germline J gene. This chain links TRBV7-8 with TRBJ2-1; perhaps TRBD1 as D (5 bases). The CDR3 consists of 13 residues. Trimming removed 1 base at V and 4 bases at J, with 5 bases between. Per the germline V gene, CDR1 is SGHVS and CDR2 is FQNEAQ. The sequenced CDR3 bases are TGTGCCAGCAGCTTAGGACAGTACAATGAG. Encoded protein: CASSLGQYNE. The entire CDR3 is CASSLGQYNEQFF.

This clone was seen repeatedly, ten times or more. Read coverage stops 3 residues before the CDR3 terminus; the germline J gene supplies the remainder. This chain joins TRBV19 and TRBJ1-2; D ambiguous. CDR1 LNHDA and CDR2 SQIVND come from the germline V gene (reference sequence). This CDR3 contains 14 residues. CDR3 residues: CASTSPSPLLVYTF. CDR3 bases read: TGTGCCAGCACTAGCCCGTCCCCATTACTCGTC.

The sample holds many counts of this clone. The read falls 3 residues short of the CDR3 end, and the missing part is taken from the germline J gene. The V gene is TRBV5-1, the J gene TRBJ2-7, with 11 bases lining up with TRBD2. The CDR3 extends over 13 amino acids. The ends lost 6 bases at V and 6 bases at J; junction bases unmatched: 5. The germline gives CDR1 SGHRS, CDR2 YFSETQ. Partial CDR3 DNA: TGCGCCAGCACCCTAGCGGGAGGTCTCGAG. Translating it yields CASTLAGGLE. The entire CDR3 sequence reads CASTLAGGLEQYF.

This clone was seen repeatedly, ten times or more. The observed sequence ends 3 residues before the CDR3 terminus, with the missing tail filled in from the germline J gene. The V call is TRBV7-6, the J call TRBJ2-1, with 7 bases fitting TRBD2. The CDR3 contains 15 residues. With V trimmed by 0 bases and J by 5 bases, 4 bases remained unmatched. From germline, CDR1 is SGHVS and CDR2 FNYEAQ. CDR3 DNA (partial): TGTGCCAGCAGCTTAGCGAAGCGGGGAAACAATGAG. This codes for CASSLAKRGNNE. The full CDR3 protein reads CASSLAKRGNNEQFF.

Note on this clone: The CDR3 extends 3 residues past the end of the read, so its final part is completed from the germline J gene. This chain uses TRBV19 with TRBJ2-7; TRBD1 aligns across 9 bases. Germline V lookup: CDR1 LNHDA, CDR2 SQIVND (reference sequence). V dropped 5 bases and J dropped 2; count of bases not matched to a gene: 16. The CDR3 contains 18 residues. Partial CDR3 DNA: TGTGCCAGTAGTTCCGGGACAGGGCTTCCAGGTCCTACCTACGAG. It yields the protein CASSSGTGLPGPTYE. The CDR3 in its entirety is CASSSGTGLPGPTYEQYF.

This clone was found many times. Read coverage stops 3 residues before the CDR3 terminus; the germline J gene supplies the remainder. This chain uses TRBV19 with TRBJ2-5; 7 positions match TRBD2. The germline gives CDR1 LNHDA, CDR2 SQIVND (reference sequence). This CDR3 region has 21 residues. After removal of 2 bases from V and 4 bases from J, the junction contained 25 bases not matched to a gene. CDR3 bases read: TGTGCCAGTAGTATAACTTTAGGAGGAGAACTAGCGATGGGAACAAGAGAGACC. Translated, it gives CASSITLGGELAMGTRET. The whole CDR3 region reads CASSITLGGELAMGTRETQYF.